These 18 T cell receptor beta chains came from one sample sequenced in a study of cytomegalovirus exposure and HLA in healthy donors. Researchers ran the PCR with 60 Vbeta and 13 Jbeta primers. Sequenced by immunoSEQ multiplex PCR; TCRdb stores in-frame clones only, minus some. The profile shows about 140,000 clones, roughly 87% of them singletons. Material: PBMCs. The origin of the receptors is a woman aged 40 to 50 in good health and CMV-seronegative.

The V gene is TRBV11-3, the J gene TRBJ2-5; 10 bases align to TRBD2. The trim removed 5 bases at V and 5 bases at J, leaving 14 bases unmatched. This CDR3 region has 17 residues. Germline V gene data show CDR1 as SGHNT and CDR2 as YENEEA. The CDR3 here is CASSQYSGRIWEETQYF. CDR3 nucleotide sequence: TGTGCCAGCAGCCAATATAGCGGGAGGATTTGGGAGGAGACCCAGTACTTC.

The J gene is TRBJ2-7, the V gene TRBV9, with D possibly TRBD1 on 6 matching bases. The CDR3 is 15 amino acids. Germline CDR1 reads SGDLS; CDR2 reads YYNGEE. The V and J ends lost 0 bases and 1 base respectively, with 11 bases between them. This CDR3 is CASSVVPGESYEQYF. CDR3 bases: TGTGCCAGCAGCGTAGTCCCAGGGGAGTCCTACGAGCAGTACTTC.

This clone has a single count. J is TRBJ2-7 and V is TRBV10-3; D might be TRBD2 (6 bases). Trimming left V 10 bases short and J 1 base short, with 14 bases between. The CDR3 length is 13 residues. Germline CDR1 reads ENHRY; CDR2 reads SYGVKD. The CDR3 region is CATSAAGSYEQYF. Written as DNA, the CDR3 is TGTGCCACCTCAGCGGCGGGGTCCTACGAGCAGTACTTC.

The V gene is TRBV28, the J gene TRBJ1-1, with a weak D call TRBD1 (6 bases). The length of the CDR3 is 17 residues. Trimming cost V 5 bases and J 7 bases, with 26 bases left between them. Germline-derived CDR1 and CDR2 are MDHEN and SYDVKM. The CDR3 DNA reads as TGTGCCAGCAGTCCCTCCCTTTTGGGGGCGGCTTTAGATGAAGCTTTCTTT. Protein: CASSPSLLGAALDEAFF.

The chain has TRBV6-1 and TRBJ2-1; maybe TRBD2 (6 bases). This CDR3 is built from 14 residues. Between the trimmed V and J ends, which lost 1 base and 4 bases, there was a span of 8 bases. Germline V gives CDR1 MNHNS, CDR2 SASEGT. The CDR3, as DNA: TGTGCCAGCAGTGAAGAAGGAGGGTACAATGAGCAGTTCTTC. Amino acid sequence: CASSEEGGYNEQFF.

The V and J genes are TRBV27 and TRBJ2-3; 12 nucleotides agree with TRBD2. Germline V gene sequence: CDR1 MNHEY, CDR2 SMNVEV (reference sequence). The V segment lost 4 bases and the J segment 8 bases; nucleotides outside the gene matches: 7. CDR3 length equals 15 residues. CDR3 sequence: CASSSPSGRAGTQYF. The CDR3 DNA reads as TGTGCCAGCAGTTCCCCTAGCGGGAGGGCTGGTACGCAGTATTTT.

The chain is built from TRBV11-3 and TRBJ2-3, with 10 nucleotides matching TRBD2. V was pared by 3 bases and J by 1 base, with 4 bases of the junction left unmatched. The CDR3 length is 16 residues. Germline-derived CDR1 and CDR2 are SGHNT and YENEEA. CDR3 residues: CASSFPGTSGTDTQYF. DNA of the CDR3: TGTGCCAGCAGCTTTCCGGGGACTAGCGGCACAGATACGCAGTATTTT.

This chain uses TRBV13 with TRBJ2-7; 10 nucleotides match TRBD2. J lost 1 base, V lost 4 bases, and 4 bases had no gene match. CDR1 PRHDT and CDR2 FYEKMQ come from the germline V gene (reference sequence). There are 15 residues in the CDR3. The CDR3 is CASSWTSGNSYEQYF. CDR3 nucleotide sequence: TGTGCCAGCAGCTGGACTAGCGGAAATTCCTACGAGCAGTACTTC.

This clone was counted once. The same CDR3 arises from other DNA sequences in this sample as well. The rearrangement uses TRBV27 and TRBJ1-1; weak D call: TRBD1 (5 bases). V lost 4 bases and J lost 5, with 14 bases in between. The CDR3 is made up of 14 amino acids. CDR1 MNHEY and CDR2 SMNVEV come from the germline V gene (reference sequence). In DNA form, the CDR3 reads TGTGCCAGCAGTTCCCCAGGGTCGGGTACTGAAGCTTTCTTT. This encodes CASSSPGSGTEAFF.

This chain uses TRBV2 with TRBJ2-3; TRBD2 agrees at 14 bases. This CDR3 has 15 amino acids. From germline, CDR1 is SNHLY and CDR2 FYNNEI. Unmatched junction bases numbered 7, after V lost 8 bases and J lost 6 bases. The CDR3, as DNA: TGTGCCAGCCGCGGGGGACTAGCGGGAGACGATACGCAGTATTTT. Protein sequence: CASRGGLAGDDTQYF.

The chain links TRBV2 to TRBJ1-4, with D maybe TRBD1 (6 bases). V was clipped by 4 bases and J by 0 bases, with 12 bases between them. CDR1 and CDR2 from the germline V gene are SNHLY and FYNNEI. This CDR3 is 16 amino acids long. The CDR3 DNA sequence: TGTGCCAGCAGTGGATCACAGGGAACAACTAATGAAAAACTGTTTTTT. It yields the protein CASSGSQGTTNEKLFF.

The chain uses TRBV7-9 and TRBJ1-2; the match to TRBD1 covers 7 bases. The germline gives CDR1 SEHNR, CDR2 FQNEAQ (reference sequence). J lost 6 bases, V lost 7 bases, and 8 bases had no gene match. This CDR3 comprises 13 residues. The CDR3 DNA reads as TGTGCCAGCACCTTCACAGGGGAGCATGGCTACACCTTC. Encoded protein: CASTFTGEHGYTF.

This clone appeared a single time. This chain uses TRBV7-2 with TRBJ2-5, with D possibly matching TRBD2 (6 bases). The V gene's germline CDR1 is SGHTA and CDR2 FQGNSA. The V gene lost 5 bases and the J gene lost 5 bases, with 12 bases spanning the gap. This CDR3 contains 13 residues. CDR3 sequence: CASSTLAGETQYF. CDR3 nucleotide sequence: TGTGCCAGCAGCACACTAGCTGGTGAGACCCAGTACTTC.

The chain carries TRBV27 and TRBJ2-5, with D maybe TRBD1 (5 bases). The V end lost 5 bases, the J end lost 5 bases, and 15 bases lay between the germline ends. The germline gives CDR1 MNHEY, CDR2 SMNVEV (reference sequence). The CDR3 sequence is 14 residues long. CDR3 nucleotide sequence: TGTGCCAGCAGTCTCAGGGCCACTCAGGAGACCCAGTACTTC. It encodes CASSLRATQETQYF.

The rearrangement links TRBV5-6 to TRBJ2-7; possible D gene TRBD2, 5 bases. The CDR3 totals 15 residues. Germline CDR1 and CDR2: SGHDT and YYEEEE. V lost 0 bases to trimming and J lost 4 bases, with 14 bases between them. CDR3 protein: CASSLDGLAGYEQYF. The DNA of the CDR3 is TGTGCCAGCAGCTTGGATGGGCTAGCCGGGTACGAGCAGTACTTC. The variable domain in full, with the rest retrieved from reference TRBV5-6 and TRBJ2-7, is DAGVTQSPTHLIKTRGQQVTLRCSPKSGHDTVSWYQQALGQGPQFIFQYYEEEERQRGNFPDRFSGHQFPNYSSELNVNALLLGDSALYLCASSLDGLAGYEQYFGPGTRLTVT.

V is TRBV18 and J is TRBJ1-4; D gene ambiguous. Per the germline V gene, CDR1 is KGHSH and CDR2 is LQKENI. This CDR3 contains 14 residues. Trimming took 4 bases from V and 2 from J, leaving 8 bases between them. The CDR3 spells CASSRSGTNEKLFF. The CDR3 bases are TGTGCCAGCTCACGGTCCGGGACTAATGAAAAACTGTTTTTT.

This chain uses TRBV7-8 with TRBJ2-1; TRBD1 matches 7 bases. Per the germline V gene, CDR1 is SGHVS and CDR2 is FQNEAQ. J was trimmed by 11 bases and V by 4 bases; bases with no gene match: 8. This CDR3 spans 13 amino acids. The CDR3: CASSSGTATKQFF. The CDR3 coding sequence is TGTGCCAGCAGCTCAGGGACAGCTACCAAGCAGTTCTTC.

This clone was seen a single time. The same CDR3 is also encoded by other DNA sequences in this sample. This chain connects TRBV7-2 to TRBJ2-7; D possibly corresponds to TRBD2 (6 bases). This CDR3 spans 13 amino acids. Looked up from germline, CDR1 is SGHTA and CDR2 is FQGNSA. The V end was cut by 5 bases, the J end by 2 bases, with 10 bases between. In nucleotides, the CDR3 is TGTGCCAGCAGCCTAGGGACTCCCTACGAGCAGTACTTC. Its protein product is CASSLGTPYEQYF.